This T cell receptor (beta chain) was sequenced during a study of shared T cell receptors in the human thymus. Measured with immunoSEQ multiplex PCR; TCRdb has only the in-frame clones, and not every one. The table lists 500,000 to 750,000 clones, approximately 90% of them singletons. The germline V gene has CDR1 SGHRS and CDR2 YFSETQ. The CDR3 has 15 residues. Trimming pared 4 bases from V and 1 base from J, leaving 13 bases between. This clone showed up just once. These same data were also listed under a study on human thymus T cells. That paper adds: Corrective heart surgery yielded the resections from which the thymus tissue came. Thymic and blood repertoires appeared to show biased V and J gene usage. In unrelated individuals, thymic repertoires overlapped highly, according to related research.

The chain is built from TRBV5-1 and TRBJ2-3; D uncertain. The sequenced sample was thymocytes. This sequence was found in a boy younger than two with a congenital heart defect. The CDR3 spells CASSRLPLRTDTQYF. The CDR3, as DNA: TGCGCCAGCAGCCGACTTCCGCTTCGCACAGATACGCAGTATTTT.